This T cell receptor beta chain was identified during a study of glioma-infiltrating T cells. Overall study findings and caveats: Tissue-blood divergence was below expectation in non-neoplastic patients, above in gliomas. Only very few CDR3 sequences appeared in both tissue and blood.

Amplification of TCR alpha and beta CDR3 regions from RNA used iRepertoire nested multiplex PCR. In TCRdb, the multiplex PCR reads were re-called with MiXCR into one record per CDR3 protein. This sample has about 3,900 distinct CDR3 sequences, with roughly a third found just once. The V gene's germline CDR1 is DFQATT and CDR2 SNEGSKA (reference sequence). This CDR3 contains 14 residues. J was trimmed by 5 bases and V by 3 bases; bases with no gene match: 4. Worth noting for this clonotype: Its antigen is as yet unknown.

The TCR originated in a human donor with low-grade glioma or glioblastoma, undergoing nonglioma brain surgery, or in good health (not recorded which). Input material: glioma tissue, nonneoplastic brain tissue, or PBMCs (not recorded which). The chain uses TRBV20-1 and TRBJ1-2, with TRBD1 identical over 12 bases. CDR3 nucleotides: TGCAGTGCTAGTAAGGGACAGGGGGCTTATGGCTACACCTTC. Amino acids: CSASKGQGAYGYTF.